This T cell receptor (beta chain) was profiled in a study of vaccination effects on CD4 cells after COVID-19. Notes on the study in general: Both infection-induced and vaccine-induced clones contracted markedly at late post-vaccination timepoints.

Regarding this clone: Its specificity is unknown.

Measured with immunoSEQ multiplex PCR; TCRdb has only the in-frame clones, and not every one. The sample shows 30,000 or so clones, approximately 71% of them seen only once. Viral peptide pool expansion of antigen-specific CD4+ T cells preceded sequencing in the ViraFEST assay. Investigators separated out CD4+ T cells once about eleven days of culture had passed. Participants received two doses of either the BNT162b2 or mRNA-1273 vaccine. Previously uninfected by SARS-CoV-2, the vaccine recipients also showed negative nucleocapsid antibodies. Each culture well received about 1.8 million PBMC. These cells were then cultured in IMDM with about 9.9 IU/ml IL-2 and around 10 ug/ml peptides. The sample here was CD4+ T cells from PBMCs cultured with HCoV-NL63 spike peptides, taken after COVID-19 vaccination. The source is a human donor who received a COVID-19 vaccine.

The DNA of the CDR3 is TGTGCCAGCAGCCGATCCCACAGGGACCAAGAGACCCAGTACTTC. The encoded protein is CASSRSHRDQETQYF. The chain is built from TRBV4-2 and TRBJ2-5; maybe TRBD1 (6 bases). Trimming stripped 4 bases from V and 0 bases from J, with 12 bases between. Germline lookup yields CDR1 LGHNA and CDR2 YNFKEQ. This CDR3 has 15 residues.